The 5 T cell receptor beta chains in this list originate from one sample, sequenced in a study of beta chain features in type 1 diabetes. The study reverse transcribed the entire isolated RNA, so it sequenced expressed TCRB transcripts. Data came from immunoSEQ multiplex PCR; TCRdb stores just in-frame clones and leaves some out. The sample lists around 250,000 clones; 27% were seen once. The specimen sequenced was central memory CD4+ T cells from blood. These receptors were obtained from a man aged 25-45 years in good health.

The rearrangement links TRBV10-3 to TRBJ1-5; D remains ambiguous. The CDR3 consists of 14 residues. V was cut by 8 bases and J by 2 bases, with 13 bases left in between. CDR1 ENHRY and CDR2 SYGVKD come from the germline V gene. Written as DNA, the CDR3 is TGTGCCATCCAACAGATCGGAGGCAATCAGCCCCAGCATTTT. The encoded protein is CAIQQIGGNQPQHF.

This clone showed up just once. V usage is TRBV30 and J usage is TRBJ2-2; 8 bases line up with TRBD2. V was clipped by 0 bases and J by 5 bases; unmatched bases: 8. CDR1 and CDR2 (germline): GTSNPN, SVGIG (reference sequence). The CDR3 runs to 16 residues. The DNA for the CDR3 is TGTGCCTGGAGTGTAGCTAGGACTAGCTGGACCGGGGAGCTGTTTTTT. Encoded protein: CAWSVARTSWTGELFF.

A few counts support this clone. V gene TRBV6-5 combines with J gene TRBJ1-5, with D tentatively TRBD1 (5 bases). The V end was cut by 4 bases, the J end by 7 bases, with 14 bases between. Germline V CDR1 and CDR2: MNHEY, SVGAGI. This CDR3 region has 14 residues. CDR3: CASSSGFGDQPQHF. The CDR3 region has the DNA TGTGCCAGCAGTTCAGGATTCGGGGACCAGCCCCAGCATTTT.

J is TRBJ2-1 and V is TRBV2, with 14 bases lining up with TRBD2. V lost 6 bases, J lost 8 bases, and 9 bases stayed unmatched. Germline V gives CDR1 SNHLY, CDR2 FYNNEI. The CDR3 contains 16 residues. CDR3 sequence reads: CASRLRLAGGPHEQFF. The CDR3 region has the DNA TGTGCCAGCAGACTTCGACTAGCGGGAGGGCCCCATGAGCAGTTCTTC.

This clone was counted a few times. The V and J genes are TRBV28 and TRBJ2-1, with 7 bases that match TRBD1. Germline CDR1 reads MDHEN; CDR2 reads SYDVKM. This CDR3 is 17 amino acids long. With 3 bases clipped from V and 6 bases from J, the junction kept 14 bases outside the gene matches. This CDR3 reads CASSFTQGLLMINEQFF. The CDR3 coding sequence is TGTGCCAGCAGTTTTACACAGGGGCTATTAATGATCAATGAGCAGTTCTTC.